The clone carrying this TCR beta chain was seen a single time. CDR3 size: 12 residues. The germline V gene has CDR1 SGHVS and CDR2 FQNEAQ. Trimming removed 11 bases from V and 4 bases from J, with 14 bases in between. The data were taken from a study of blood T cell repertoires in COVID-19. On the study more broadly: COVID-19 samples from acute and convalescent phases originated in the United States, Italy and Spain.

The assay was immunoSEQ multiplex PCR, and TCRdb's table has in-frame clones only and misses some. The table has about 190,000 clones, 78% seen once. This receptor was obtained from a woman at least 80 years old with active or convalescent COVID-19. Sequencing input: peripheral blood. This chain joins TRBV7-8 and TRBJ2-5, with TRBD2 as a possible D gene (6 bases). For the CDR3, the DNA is TGTGCCGGCGGGGTGGGGGGAGAGACCCAGTACTTC. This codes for CAGGVGGETQYF.